This record looks at one TCR beta chain sequence and its context. What it binds is unknown. The same CDR3 also results from other DNA sequences found in this sample. The data were taken from a study of shared clonotypes between healthy human individuals. General study results and limits: Sampling covered blood only; tissue repertoires likely differ.

In germline, CDR1 is SGHAT, CDR2 FQNNGV. The CDR3 runs 11 residues. The V and J ends lost 5 bases and 6 bases respectively, with 8 bases between them. It was CD45RO-negative cells, positively selected for CCR7, that made up naive CD8 cells, with terminally differentiated effector memory CD45RA+ cells excluded. Healthy HIV-negative adults without recent acute infections or vaccinations served as donors. Profiling relied on immunoSEQ multiplex PCR, and the TCRdb table lists in-frame clones only, not all of them. Found here are approximately 2,000,000 clones, roughly 95% of them singletons; the top ten hold 1.5% to 2%.

The sample taken for sequencing was naive CD8+ T cells from PBMCs. This chain joins TRBV11-2 and TRBJ2-7; weak D call: TRBD2 (5 bases). This TCR came from a man aged 18 to 30 in good health. Some clones in this sample may be carry-over from other donors' samples. In DNA, the CDR3 is TGTGCCAGCAGCGGAGGAGGCGAGCAGTACTTC. Protein: CASSGGGEQYF.